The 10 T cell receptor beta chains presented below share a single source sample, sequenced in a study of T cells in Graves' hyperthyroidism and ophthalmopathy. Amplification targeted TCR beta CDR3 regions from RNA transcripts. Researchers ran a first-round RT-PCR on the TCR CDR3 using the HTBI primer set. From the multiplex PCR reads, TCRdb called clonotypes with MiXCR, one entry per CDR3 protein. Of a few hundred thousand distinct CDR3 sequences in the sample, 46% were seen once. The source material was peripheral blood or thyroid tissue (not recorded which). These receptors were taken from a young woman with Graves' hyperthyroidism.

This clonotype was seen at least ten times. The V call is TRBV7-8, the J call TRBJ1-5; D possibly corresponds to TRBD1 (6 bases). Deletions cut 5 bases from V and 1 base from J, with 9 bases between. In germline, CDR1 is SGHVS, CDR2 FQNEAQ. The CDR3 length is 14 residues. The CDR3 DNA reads TGTGCCAGCAGCCATAGGGGGAGCAATCAGCCCCAGCATTTT. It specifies CASSHRGSNQPQHF.

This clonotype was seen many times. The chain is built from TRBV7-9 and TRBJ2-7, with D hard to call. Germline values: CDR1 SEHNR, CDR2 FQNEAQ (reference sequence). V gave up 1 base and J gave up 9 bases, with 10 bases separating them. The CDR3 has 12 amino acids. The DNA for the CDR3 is TGTGCCAGCAGCTTAGTGCACAGCATGCAGTACTTC. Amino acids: CASSLVHSMQYF.

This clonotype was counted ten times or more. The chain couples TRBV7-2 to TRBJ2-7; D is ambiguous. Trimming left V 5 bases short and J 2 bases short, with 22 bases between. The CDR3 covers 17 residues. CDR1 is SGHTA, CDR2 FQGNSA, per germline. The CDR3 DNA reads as TGTGCCAGCAGCCTAGAGTGGTTGGGAAAACGGGCCTACGAGCAGTACTTC. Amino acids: CASSLEWLGKRAYEQYF.

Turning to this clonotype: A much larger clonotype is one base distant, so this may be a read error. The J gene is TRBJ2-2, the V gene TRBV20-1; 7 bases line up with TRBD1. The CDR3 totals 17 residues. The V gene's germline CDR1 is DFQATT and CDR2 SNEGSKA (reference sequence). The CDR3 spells CNAKDLETGYSTGELFF. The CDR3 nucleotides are TGCAATGCGAAGGATCTAGAGACAGGGTATAGCACCGGGGAGCTGTTTTTT.

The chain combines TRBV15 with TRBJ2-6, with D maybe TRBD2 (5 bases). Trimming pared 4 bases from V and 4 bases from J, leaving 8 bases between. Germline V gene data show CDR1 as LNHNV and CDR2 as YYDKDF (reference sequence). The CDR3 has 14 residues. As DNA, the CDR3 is TGTGCCACCAGCACGGGAAACGGGGCCAACGTCCTGACTTTC. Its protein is CATSTGNGANVLTF. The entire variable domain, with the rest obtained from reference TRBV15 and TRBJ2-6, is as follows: DAMVIQNPRYQVTQFGKPVTLSCSQTLNHNVMYWYQQKSSQAPKLLFHYYDKDFNNEADTPDNFQSRRPNTSFCFLDIRSPGLGDTAMYLCATSTGNGANVLTFGAGSRLTVL.

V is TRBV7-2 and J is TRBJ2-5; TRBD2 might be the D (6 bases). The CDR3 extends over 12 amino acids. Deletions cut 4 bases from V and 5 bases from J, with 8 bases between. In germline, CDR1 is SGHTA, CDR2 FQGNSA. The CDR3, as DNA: TGTGCCAGCAGCTGGACTACGGAGACCCAGTACTTC. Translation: CASSWTTETQYF.

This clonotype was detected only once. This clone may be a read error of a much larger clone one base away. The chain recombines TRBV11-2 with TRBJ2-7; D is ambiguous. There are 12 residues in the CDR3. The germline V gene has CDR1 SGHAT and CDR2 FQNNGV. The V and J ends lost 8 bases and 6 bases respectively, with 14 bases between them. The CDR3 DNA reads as TGTGCCAGCGGCCCAATATTTGCCGAGCAGTACTTC. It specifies CASGPIFAEQYF.

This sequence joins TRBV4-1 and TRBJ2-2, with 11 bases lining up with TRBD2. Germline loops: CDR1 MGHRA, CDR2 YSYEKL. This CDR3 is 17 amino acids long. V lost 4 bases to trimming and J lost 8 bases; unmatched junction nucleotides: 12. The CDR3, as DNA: TGCGCCAGCAGCCCCGGTAGTAGCGGGAGGGCCCGGGGGGAGCTGTTTTTT. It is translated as CASSPGSSGRARGELFF.

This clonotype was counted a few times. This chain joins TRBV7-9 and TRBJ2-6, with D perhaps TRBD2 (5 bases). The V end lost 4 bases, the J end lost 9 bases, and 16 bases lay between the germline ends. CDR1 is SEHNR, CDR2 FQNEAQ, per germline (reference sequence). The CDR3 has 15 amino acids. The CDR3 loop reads CASSSARRGINVLTF. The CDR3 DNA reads TGTGCCAGCAGCTCAGCGAGAAGAGGGATCAACGTCCTGACTTTC.

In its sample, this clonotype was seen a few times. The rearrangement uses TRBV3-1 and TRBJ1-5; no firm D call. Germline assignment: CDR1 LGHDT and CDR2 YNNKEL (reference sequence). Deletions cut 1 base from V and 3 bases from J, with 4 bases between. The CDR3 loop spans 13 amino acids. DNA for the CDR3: TGTGCCAGCAGCCAAGCGGACAATCAGCCCCAGCATTTT. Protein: CASSQADNQPQHF.